One sample yielded the 2 T cell receptor beta chains listed below, sequenced in a study of blood T cell repertoires in COVID-19. Some clones are missing from TCRdb's copy, which holds only in-frame ones; the method was immunoSEQ multiplex PCR. Among 120,000 to 150,000 clones listed, more than 65% were seen once. The specimen sequenced was peripheral blood. The receptor source for this set is a man aged 55 to 70 with acute or convalescent COVID-19.

The chain recombines TRBV27 with TRBJ2-2, with TRBD1 matching 8 bases. CDR1 is MNHEY, CDR2 SMNVEV, per germline (reference sequence). V lost 11 bases and J lost 3; bases outside the gene matches: 8. This CDR3 is 14 amino acids long. CDR3 sequence: CASCAGGYTGELFF. The CDR3 nucleotides are TGTGCCTCGTGCGCAGGGGGCTACACCGGGGAGCTGTTTTTT.

The J gene is TRBJ2-7, the V gene TRBV4-1; 12 bases are shared with TRBD2. CDR1 MGHRA and CDR2 YSYEKL come from the germline V gene. The CDR3 loop spans 15 amino acids. The V segment lost 1 base and the J segment 2 bases; nucleotides outside the gene matches: 0. The CDR3 DNA is TGCGCCAGCAGCCAAGGACTAGCGGGAGCCTACGAGCAGTACTTC. Translated: CASSQGLAGAYEQYF.